Detailed here is one T cell receptor beta chain. Its antigen is undetermined. This specimen comes from a study of identical twins. Overall study results and limits: Conclusions leaned on cross-sectional statistical analysis and did not track the same donors over time. Out-of-frame beta sequences exhibited a weaker degree of excess twin sharing.

TCRdb redid the calling of the 5' RACE reads with MiXCR, one entry per CDR3 protein. The sample has approximately 670,000 distinct CDR3 sequences, roughly 6% seen once. V lost 0 bases, J lost 4 bases, and 13 bases lay in between. From germline, CDR1 is MNHEY and CDR2 SMNVEV (reference sequence). CDR3 length: 15 amino acids. The chain combines TRBV27 with TRBJ2-7; a weak D match, TRBD2 (6 bases). The TCR sequence derives from a man younger than 35 in good health. Sequenced: naive T cells sorted from blood. The CDR3 loop reads CASSLSGGVEYEQYV. The CDR3 region has the DNA TGTGCCAGCAGTTTATCGGGCGGGGTCGAGTACGAGCAGTACGTC.